The present T cell receptor (beta chain) was sequenced within a study of OX40 agonist ivuxolimab in advanced cancers. Study-wide background: Patients were roughly 81% male with ages roughly 23 to 79, mean 60.

Clones were sequenced by immunoSEQ multiplex PCR, and TCRdb holds only the in-frame ones, with some missing. The sample holds over 55,000 clones, about 84% seen once. CDR1 is SGHTA and CDR2 is FQGTGA in the germline V gene. Unmatched junction bases numbered 13, after V lost 5 bases and J lost 11 bases. This CDR3 comprises 14 residues. This chain links TRBV7-3 with TRBJ1-2; 8 nucleotides agree with TRBD1. This specimen was CD4+ or CD8+ T cells sorted from blood, taken in a trial of the OX40 agonist ivuxolimab. This TCR was sampled from an adult with an advanced solid tumor such as melanoma, head and neck, liver or kidney cancer. DNA of the CDR3: TGTGCCAGCAGCCCCTGGGACAGGCCTTTTTATTACACCTTC. Protein sequence: CASSPWDRPFYYTF.